This TCR beta chain was identified in a study of blood T cell repertoires in COVID-19. Methods used by the authors: Quantification of nucleated cells was approximated via reference gene primer amplification. Generated by immunoSEQ multiplex PCR, the TCRdb table keeps only in-frame clones and is missing some. D and trimming were read from the DNA, whereas the V and J calls and clone size are those reported in that table. The sample holds tens of thousands of clones, 80% seen once. Germline V lookup: CDR1 SNHLY, CDR2 FYNNEI. V lost 7 bases to trimming and J lost 8 bases; unmatched junction nucleotides: 9. The CDR3 sequence is 14 residues long.

The chain combines TRBV2 with TRBJ1-4; 8 nucleotides match TRBD1. The sequenced sample consisted of peripheral blood. The TCR comes from a woman between 65 and 79 years old with acute or convalescent COVID-19. The CDR3 nucleotides read TGTGCCAGCAAACTCAGGACAGGGAACGAAAAACTGTTTTTT. The encoded protein is CASKLRTGNEKLFF.